The rows below give T cell receptor beta chains drawn from one sample of a study of molecular identifiers for immune sequencing clone quantification. TCRdb analysed the PCR reads with MiXCR anew, one entry per CDR3 protein. In the table there are a few hundred thousand distinct CDR3 sequences, roughly a fifth of which are singletons. The sample consisted of naive CD8+ T cells from blood, with Jurkat cell RNA spiked in. These receptors were obtained from a human donor in good health. Some libraries in this study had Jurkat cell RNA spiked in. The CDR3 runs from the conserved cysteine through the conserved F or W. The D gene is left open where the match is weak. Not all rows give a size; the values are once, few, many and, for expanded clones, a class.

CDR3 protein: CASSPGTEGYEQYF; CDR3 DNA: TGTGCCAGCAGCCCCGGGACGGAGGGCTACGAGCAGTACTTC; V gene: TRBV3-1; clone size: many; D gene: -; J gene: TRBJ2-7
CDR3 protein: CASSIESIFIGELFF; CDR3 DNA: TGTGCCAGTAGTATAGAAAGTATTTTTATCGGGGAGCTGTTTTTT; V gene: TRBV19; clone size: few; D gene: -; J gene: TRBJ2-2
CDR3 protein: CASSPRGPVPKQETQYF; CDR3 DNA: TGTGCCAGCAGCCCCCGGGGACCCGTACCCAAGCAGGAGACCCAGTACTTC; V gene: TRBV7-9; clone size: -; D gene: -; J gene: TRBJ2-5
CDR3 protein: CASSSPDGGRGENIQYF; CDR3 DNA: TGTGCCAGCAGCTCCCCAGACGGTGGCAGGGGCGAAAACATTCAGTACTTC; V gene: TRBV7-9; clone size: many; D gene: -; J gene: TRBJ2-4
CDR3 protein: CSVEVLDRGVDTQYF; CDR3 DNA: TGCAGCGTTGAAGTCCTCGACAGGGGTGTAGATACGCAGTATTTT; V gene: TRBV29-1; clone size: many; D gene: TRBD1; J gene: TRBJ2-3
CDR3 protein: CASSLVGGGLHNEQFF; CDR3 DNA: TGTGCCAGCAGCTTAGTGGGGGGGGGCCTCCACAATGAGCAGTTCTTC; V gene: TRBV7-2; clone size: -; D gene: -; J gene: TRBJ2-1
CDR3 protein: CASSMAGSDTQYF; CDR3 DNA: TGTGCCAGCAGTATGGCAGGGAGTGATACGCAGTATTTT; V gene: TRBV27; clone size: many; D gene: -; J gene: TRBJ2-3
CDR3 protein: CASSHGTSGQETQYF; CDR3 DNA: TGCGCCAGCAGCCACGGGACTAGCGGACAAGAGACCCAGTACTTC; V gene: TRBV4-3; clone size: few; D gene: TRBD2; J gene: TRBJ2-5
CDR3 protein: CASRDGTGHGYTF; CDR3 DNA: TGTGCCAGCAGGGACGGGACAGGCCATGGCTACACCTTC; V gene: TRBV7-9; clone size: -; D gene: TRBD1; J gene: TRBJ1-2
CDR3 protein: CASSPHSGQAVSGANILTF; CDR3 DNA: TGCGCCAGCAGCCCGCATTCGGGACAGGCTGTCTCTGGGGCCAACATCCTGACTTTC; V gene: TRBV5-1; clone size: -; D gene: TRBD1; J gene: TRBJ2-6
CDR3 protein: CAWSEPGRRADGYTF; CDR3 DNA: TGTGCCTGGTCCGAACCGGGCCGTCGTGCGGATGGCTACACCTTC; V gene: TRBV30; clone size: few; D gene: -; J gene: TRBJ1-2
CDR3 protein: CASSSPGQVEGTNEKLFF; CDR3 DNA: TGTGCCAGCAGCTCTCCCGGACAGGTGGAGGGAACTAATGAAAAACTGTTTTTT; V gene: TRBV7-9; clone size: many; D gene: TRBD1; J gene: TRBJ1-4
CDR3 protein: CSVLLPGQGVPRQFF; CDR3 DNA: TGCAGCGTCCTTTTGCCGGGACAGGGGGTCCCTCGGCAGTTCTTC; V gene: TRBV29-1; clone size: many; D gene: TRBD1; J gene: TRBJ2-1
CDR3 protein: CSASQVALRTDTQYF; CDR3 DNA: TGCAGTGCCAGCCAAGTAGCACTGCGAACGGATACGCAGTATTTT; V gene: TRBV20-1; clone size: many; D gene: -; J gene: TRBJ2-3
CDR3 protein: CASSSAGTGAGYTF; CDR3 DNA: TGTGCCAGCAGCAGTGCCGGGACAGGGGCTGGCTACACCTTC; V gene: TRBV13; clone size: many; D gene: TRBD1; J gene: TRBJ1-2
CDR3 protein: CASSFPLDTRYDEQYF; CDR3 DNA: TGTGCCAGCAGCTTCCCCCTTGACACCAGATACGACGAGCAGTACTTC; V gene: TRBV7-2; clone size: many; D gene: -; J gene: TRBJ2-7
CDR3 protein: CASSQVQHQQVAKNIQYF; CDR3 DNA: TGCGCCAGCAGCCAAGTACAGCATCAACAGGTAGCCAAAAACATTCAGTACTTC; V gene: TRBV4-1; clone size: many; D gene: -; J gene: TRBJ2-4
CDR3 protein: CASSLSWTGEHEQYF; CDR3 DNA: TGTGCCAGCAGCTTGTCTTGGACAGGGGAGCACGAGCAGTACTTC; V gene: TRBV5-6; clone size: few; D gene: TRBD1; J gene: TRBJ2-7
CDR3 protein: CASSDRGTGGFMNTEAFF; CDR3 DNA: TGTGCCAGCAGCGACCGCGGGACAGGGGGATTCATGAACACTGAAGCTTTCTTT; V gene: TRBV7-9; clone size: few; D gene: TRBD1; J gene: TRBJ1-1
CDR3 protein: CASSQDWGPYEQYF; CDR3 DNA: TGTGCCAGCAGCCAAGATTGGGGTCCCTACGAGCAGTACTTC; V gene: TRBV3-1; clone size: -; D gene: -; J gene: TRBJ2-7
CDR3 protein: CASSILTGYTDTQYF; CDR3 DNA: TGTGCCAGCAGTATTTTAACAGGGTACACAGATACGCAGTATTTT; V gene: TRBV27; clone size: few; D gene: -; J gene: TRBJ2-3
CDR3 protein: CASSVGSDNVLTF; CDR3 DNA: TGTGCCAGCAGCGTAGGAAGCGACAACGTCCTGACTTTC; V gene: TRBV9; clone size: many; D gene: -; J gene: TRBJ2-6
CDR3 protein: CAWIGTYNTEAFF; CDR3 DNA: TGTGCCTGGATCGGGACTTACAACACTGAAGCTTTCTTT; V gene: TRBV30; clone size: many; D gene: -; J gene: TRBJ1-1
CDR3 protein: CASSEAQGYTEAFF; CDR3 DNA: TGTGCCAGCAGTGAAGCGCAGGGTTACACTGAAGCTTTCTTT; V gene: TRBV6-1; clone size: many; D gene: -; J gene: TRBJ1-1
CDR3 protein: CASSYGPVHGNQPQHF; CDR3 DNA: TGTGCCAGCAGTTACGGTCCGGTTCATGGCAATCAGCCCCAGCATTTT; V gene: TRBV6-2/TRBV6-3; clone size: -; D gene: -; J gene: TRBJ1-5
CDR3 protein: CASRDLAGVMNNEQFF; CDR3 DNA: TGTGCCAGCAGAGACCTAGCGGGAGTTATGAATAATGAGCAGTTCTTC; V gene: TRBV27; clone size: many; D gene: TRBD2; J gene: TRBJ2-1
CDR3 protein: CASSLSSVARLTDTQYF; CDR3 DNA: TGTGCCAGCAGCTTATCTTCTGTAGCAAGACTCACAGATACGCAGTATTTT; V gene: TRBV11-2; clone size: many; D gene: -; J gene: TRBJ2-3
CDR3 protein: CASSVNPGQAGGWGHEQFF; CDR3 DNA: TGTGCCAGCAGCGTGAACCCGGGACAAGCGGGAGGCTGGGGTCATGAGCAGTTCTTC; V gene: TRBV5-4; clone size: once; D gene: TRBD2; J gene: TRBJ2-1
CDR3 protein: CSAKQPSMGTYEQYF; CDR3 DNA: TGCAGTGCTAAACAGCCGTCGATGGGAACCTACGAGCAGTACTTC; V gene: TRBV20-1; clone size: -; D gene: -; J gene: TRBJ2-7
CDR3 protein: CSARTSYNEQFF; CDR3 DNA: TGCAGTGCTAGGACCTCCTACAATGAGCAGTTCTTC; V gene: TRBV20-1; clone size: many; D gene: -; J gene: TRBJ2-1
CDR3 protein: CASSFRGRTDTQYF; CDR3 DNA: TGCGCCAGCAGCTTCAGGGGGCGCACAGATACGCAGTATTTT; V gene: TRBV5-1; clone size: many; D gene: TRBD1; J gene: TRBJ2-3
CDR3 protein: CASSYEDQGGTTDTQYF; CDR3 DNA: TGTGCCAGCAGTTACGAAGATCAAGGGGGCACCACAGATACGCAGTATTTT; V gene: TRBV6-2/TRBV6-3; clone size: many; D gene: TRBD1; J gene: TRBJ2-3
CDR3 protein: CASSYRGGPGELFF; CDR3 DNA: TGTGCCAGCAGTTACAGGGGTGGACCCGGGGAGCTGTTTTTT; V gene: TRBV27; clone size: few; D gene: TRBD1; J gene: TRBJ2-2
CDR3 protein: CASSKSTGYTDTQYF; CDR3 DNA: TGTGCCAGTTCAAAATCGACAGGATACACAGATACGCAGTATTTT; V gene: TRBV19; clone size: many; D gene: -; J gene: TRBJ2-3
CDR3 protein: CASRGTSVYEQYF; CDR3 DNA: TGTGCCAGCAGAGGGACTAGCGTCTACGAGCAGTACTTC; V gene: TRBV25-1; clone size: -; D gene: TRBD2; J gene: TRBJ2-7
CDR3 protein: CASRNAGVESTEAFF; CDR3 DNA: TGCGCCAGCAGAAATGCCGGGGTGGAGAGCACTGAAGCTTTCTTT; V gene: TRBV23-1; clone size: many; D gene: -; J gene: TRBJ1-1
CDR3 protein: CASSQQGWDQPQHF; CDR3 DNA: TGTGCCAGCAGCCAACAGGGATGGGATCAGCCCCAGCATTTT; V gene: TRBV5-6; clone size: -; D gene: -; J gene: TRBJ1-5
CDR3 protein: CASSESSFEETQYF; CDR3 DNA: TGCGCCAGCAGTGAATCGTCCTTTGAAGAGACCCAGTACTTC; V gene: TRBV10-1; clone size: few; D gene: -; J gene: TRBJ2-5
CDR3 protein: CASSKWDRGGYEQYF; CDR3 DNA: TGCGCCAGCAGCAAATGGGACAGGGGAGGCTACGAGCAGTACTTC; V gene: TRBV5-1; clone size: many; D gene: TRBD1; J gene: TRBJ2-7
CDR3 protein: CASSTQGLNYGYTF; CDR3 DNA: TGTGCCAGCAGTACACAGGGTCTCAACTATGGCTACACCTTC; V gene: TRBV6-5; clone size: many; D gene: -; J gene: TRBJ1-2
CDR3 protein: CAIRDAQGSYEQYF; CDR3 DNA: TGTGCCATCAGGGACGCCCAGGGGTCCTACGAGCAGTACTTC; V gene: TRBV10-3; clone size: many; D gene: -; J gene: TRBJ2-7
CDR3 protein: CASSPREGKQLNEQFF; CDR3 DNA: TGTGCCAGCAGCCCCCGTGAGGGCAAACAACTCAATGAGCAGTTCTTC; V gene: TRBV7-9; clone size: few; D gene: -; J gene: TRBJ2-1
CDR3 protein: CSVTLQNTEAFF; CDR3 DNA: TGCAGCGTTACACTCCAGAACACTGAAGCTTTCTTT; V gene: TRBV29-1; clone size: many; D gene: -; J gene: TRBJ1-1
CDR3 protein: CASSLTGNFYEQYF; CDR3 DNA: TGTGCCAGCAGTTTGACAGGGAATTTCTACGAGCAGTACTTC; V gene: TRBV28; clone size: -; D gene: TRBD1; J gene: TRBJ2-7
CDR3 protein: CASNLSLGYATEAFF; CDR3 DNA: TGTGCCAGCAATTTATCTCTCGGGTACGCCACTGAAGCTTTCTTT; V gene: TRBV27; clone size: -; D gene: -; J gene: TRBJ1-1
CDR3 protein: CASSTGTGSYGYTF; CDR3 DNA: TGTGCCAGTAGTACTGGGACAGGGAGCTATGGCTACACCTTC; V gene: TRBV19; clone size: few; D gene: TRBD1; J gene: TRBJ1-2
CDR3 protein: CASSFTLAETYEQYF; CDR3 DNA: TGTGCCAGCAGCTTTACTCTAGCGGAGACCTACGAGCAGTACTTC; V gene: TRBV11-1; clone size: -; D gene: TRBD2; J gene: TRBJ2-7
CDR3 protein: CASSLFFGEQTEAFF; CDR3 DNA: TGTGCCAGCAGCTTATTTTTTGGGGAACAAACTGAAGCTTTCTTT; V gene: TRBV7-9; clone size: many; D gene: -; J gene: TRBJ1-1
CDR3 protein: CASNSGQGNQPQHF; CDR3 DNA: TGTGCCAGCAACAGTGGGCAGGGCAATCAGCCCCAGCATTTT; V gene: TRBV5-8; clone size: few; D gene: -; J gene: TRBJ1-5
CDR3 protein: CASSQDGGYSGNTIYF; CDR3 DNA: TGCGCCAGCAGCCAAGATGGCGGATACTCTGGAAACACCATATATTTT; V gene: TRBV4-1; clone size: -; D gene: -; J gene: TRBJ1-3
CDR3 protein: CASSLTPGTANTGELFF; CDR3 DNA: TGTGCCAGCAGCTTAACTCCCGGGACAGCGAACACCGGGGAGCTGTTTTTT; V gene: TRBV7-6; clone size: many; D gene: TRBD1; J gene: TRBJ2-2
CDR3 protein: CASSVATTSTDTQYF; CDR3 DNA: TGTGCCAGCAGCGTAGCTACTACTAGCACAGATACGCAGTATTTT; V gene: TRBV9; clone size: -; D gene: -; J gene: TRBJ2-3
CDR3 protein: CASSLVGSGTTDTQYF; CDR3 DNA: TGTGCCAGCAGCTTAGTCGGTAGCGGGACGACAGATACGCAGTATTTT; V gene: TRBV7-9; clone size: many; D gene: TRBD2; J gene: TRBJ2-3
CDR3 protein: CASMWGGSNQPQHF; CDR3 DNA: TGTGCCAGCATGTGGGGCGGGAGCAATCAGCCCCAGCATTTT; V gene: TRBV21-1; clone size: -; D gene: -; J gene: TRBJ1-5
CDR3 protein: CSARSLAVSYEQYF; CDR3 DNA: TGCAGTGCTAGGTCGCTAGCGGTCTCCTACGAGCAGTACTTC; V gene: TRBV20-1; clone size: few; D gene: TRBD2; J gene: TRBJ2-7
CDR3 protein: CASSLDRDYYEQYF; CDR3 DNA: TGCGCCAGCAGCTTGGACCGGGACTACTACGAGCAGTACTTC; V gene: TRBV5-1; clone size: many; D gene: TRBD2; J gene: TRBJ2-7
CDR3 protein: CASSFWDRGTYEQYF; CDR3 DNA: TGTGCCAGCAGCTTTTGGGACAGGGGCACCTACGAGCAGTACTTC; V gene: TRBV5-6; clone size: -; D gene: TRBD1; J gene: TRBJ2-7